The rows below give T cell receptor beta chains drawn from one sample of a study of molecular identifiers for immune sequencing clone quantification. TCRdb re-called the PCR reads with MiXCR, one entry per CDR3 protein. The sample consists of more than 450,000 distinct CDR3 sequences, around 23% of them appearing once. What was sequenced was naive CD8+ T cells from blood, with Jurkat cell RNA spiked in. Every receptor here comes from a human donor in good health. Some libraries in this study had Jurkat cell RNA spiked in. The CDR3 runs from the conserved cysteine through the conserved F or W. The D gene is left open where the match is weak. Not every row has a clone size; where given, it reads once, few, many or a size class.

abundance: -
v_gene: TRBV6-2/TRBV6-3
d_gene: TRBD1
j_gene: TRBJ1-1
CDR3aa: CASSLPGTGNTEAFF
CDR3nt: TGTGCCAGCAGTTTACCCGGGACAGGGAACACTGAAGCTTTCTTT

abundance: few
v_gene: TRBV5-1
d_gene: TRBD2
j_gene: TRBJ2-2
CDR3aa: CASSLFPPGLAGSGELFF
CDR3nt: TGCGCCAGCAGCTTATTTCCCCCGGGACTAGCGGGATCCGGGGAGCTGTTTTTT

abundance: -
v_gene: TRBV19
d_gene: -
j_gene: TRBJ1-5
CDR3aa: CASNLGNQPQHF
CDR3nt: TGTGCCAGCAACCTTGGCAATCAGCCCCAGCATTTT

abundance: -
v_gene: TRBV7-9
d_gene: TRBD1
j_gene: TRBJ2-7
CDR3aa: CAISLSDRGTHEQYF
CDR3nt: TGTGCCATCAGCTTAAGTGACAGGGGGACCCACGAGCAGTACTTC

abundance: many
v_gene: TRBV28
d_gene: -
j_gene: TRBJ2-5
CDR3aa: CASSLFGSTEVQETQYF
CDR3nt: TGTGCCAGCAGTTTATTCGGCAGCACCGAGGTGCAAGAGACCCAGTACTTC

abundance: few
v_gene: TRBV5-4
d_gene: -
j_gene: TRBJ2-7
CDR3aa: CASSLRTALPYEQYF
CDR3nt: TGTGCCAGCAGCTTACGGACGGCTCTTCCCTACGAGCAGTACTTC

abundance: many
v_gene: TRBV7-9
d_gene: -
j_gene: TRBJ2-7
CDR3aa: CASSPQSYEQYF
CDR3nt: TGTGCCAGCAGCCCACAGTCCTACGAGCAGTACTTC

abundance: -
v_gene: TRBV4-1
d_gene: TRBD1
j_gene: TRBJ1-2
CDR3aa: CASSQVGTGGFDYGYTF
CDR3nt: TGCGCCAGCAGCCAAGTTGGGACAGGGGGTTTTGACTATGGCTACACCTTC

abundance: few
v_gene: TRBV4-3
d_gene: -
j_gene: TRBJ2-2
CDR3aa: CASSQDRSGTGELFF
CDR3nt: TGCGCCAGCAGCCAAGATCGTTCGGGAACCGGGGAGCTGTTTTTT

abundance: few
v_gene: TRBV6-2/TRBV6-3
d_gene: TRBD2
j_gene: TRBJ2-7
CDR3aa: CASRSGLAGDYEQYF
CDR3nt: TGTGCCAGCAGATCCGGACTAGCGGGAGACTACGAGCAGTACTTC

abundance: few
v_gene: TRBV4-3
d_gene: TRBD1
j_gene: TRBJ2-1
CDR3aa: CASSNGRGLYEQFF
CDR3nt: TGCGCCAGCAGTAACGGCAGGGGGCTCTATGAGCAGTTCTTC

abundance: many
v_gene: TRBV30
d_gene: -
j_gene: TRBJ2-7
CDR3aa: CAWSYLGEQYF
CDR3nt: TGTGCCTGGAGTTACCTGGGGGAGCAGTACTTC

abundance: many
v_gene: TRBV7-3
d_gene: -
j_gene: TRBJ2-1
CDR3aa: CASSLAGTSSYNEQFF
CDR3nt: TGTGCCAGCAGCTTAGCCGGGACTTCATCCTACAATGAGCAGTTCTTC

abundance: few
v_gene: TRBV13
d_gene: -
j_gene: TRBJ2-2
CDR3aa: CASSLGPGFTGELFF
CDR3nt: TGTGCCAGCAGCTTAGGGCCAGGGTTCACCGGGGAGCTGTTTTTT

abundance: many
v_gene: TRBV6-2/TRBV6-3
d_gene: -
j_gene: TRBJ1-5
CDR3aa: CASSYPSAGYSNQPQHF
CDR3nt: TGTGCCAGCAGTTACCCCTCCGCAGGCTATAGCAATCAGCCCCAGCATTTT

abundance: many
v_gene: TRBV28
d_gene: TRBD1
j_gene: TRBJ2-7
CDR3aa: CASSGGQGPYEQYF
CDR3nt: TGTGCCAGCAGTGGGGGACAGGGACCCTACGAGCAGTACTTC

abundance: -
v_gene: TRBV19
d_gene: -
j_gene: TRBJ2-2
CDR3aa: CASSPYRRSMTGELFF
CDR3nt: TGTGCCAGTAGTCCATATCGCAGGAGTATGACCGGGGAGCTGTTTTTT

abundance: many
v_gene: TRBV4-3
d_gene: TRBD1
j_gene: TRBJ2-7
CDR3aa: CASSPTTGGYEQYF
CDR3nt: TGCGCCAGCAGCCCCACGACAGGGGGCTACGAGCAGTACTTC

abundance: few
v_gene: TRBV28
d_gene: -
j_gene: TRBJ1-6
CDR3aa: CATSELNAPLHF
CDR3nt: TGTGCCACCAGTGAACTCAATGCACCCCTCCACTTT

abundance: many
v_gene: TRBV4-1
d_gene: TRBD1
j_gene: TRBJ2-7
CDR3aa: CASSQGQGAVYEQYF
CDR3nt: TGCGCCAGCAGCCAGGGACAGGGGGCTGTATACGAGCAGTACTTC

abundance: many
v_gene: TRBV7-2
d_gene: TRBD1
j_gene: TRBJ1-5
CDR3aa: CASSYETGGFQPQHF
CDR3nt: TGTGCCAGCAGCTACGAGACAGGGGGTTTTCAGCCCCAGCATTTT

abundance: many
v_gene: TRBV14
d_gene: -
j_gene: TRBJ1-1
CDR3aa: CASSKLENTEAFF
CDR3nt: TGTGCCAGCAGCAAGTTGGAGAACACTGAAGCTTTCTTT

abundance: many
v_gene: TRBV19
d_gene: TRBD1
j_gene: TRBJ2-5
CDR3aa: CASSRPSGGAETQYF
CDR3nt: TGTGCCAGTAGCCGACCCTCAGGGGGCGCAGAGACCCAGTACTTC

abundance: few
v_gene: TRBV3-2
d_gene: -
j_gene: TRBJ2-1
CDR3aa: CASSYLKGRIIRGEQFF
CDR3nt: TGTGCCAGCAGCTATTTAAAGGGTCGTATAATTCGGGGTGAGCAGTTCTTC

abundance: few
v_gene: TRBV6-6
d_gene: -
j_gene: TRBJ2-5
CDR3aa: CASRDGGETQYF
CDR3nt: TGTGCCAGCAGGGACGGAGGGGAGACCCAGTACTTC

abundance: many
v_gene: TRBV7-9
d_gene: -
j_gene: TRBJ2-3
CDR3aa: CASRRTPEDTQYF
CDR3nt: TGTGCCAGCAGACGAACCCCTGAGGATACGCAGTATTTT

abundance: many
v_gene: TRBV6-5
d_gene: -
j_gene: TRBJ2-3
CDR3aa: CASSYNGQPSTDTQYF
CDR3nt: TGTGCCAGCAGTTACAACGGACAGCCTAGCACAGATACGCAGTATTTT

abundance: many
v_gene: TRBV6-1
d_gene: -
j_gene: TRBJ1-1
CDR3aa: CASSVYRVENTEAFF
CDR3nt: TGTGCCAGCAGTGTCTACAGGGTAGAGAACACTGAAGCTTTCTTT

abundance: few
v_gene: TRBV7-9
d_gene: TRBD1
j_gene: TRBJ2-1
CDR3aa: CASSGTGDEQFF
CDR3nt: TGTGCCAGCAGCGGTACAGGGGATGAGCAGTTCTTC

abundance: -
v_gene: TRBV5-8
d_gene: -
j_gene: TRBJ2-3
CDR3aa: CASSSDRPSTDTQYF
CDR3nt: TGTGCCAGCAGCTCAGACAGGCCAAGCACAGATACGCAGTATTTT

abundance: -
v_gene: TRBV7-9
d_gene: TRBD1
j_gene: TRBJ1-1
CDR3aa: CASSIPGQGVNTEAFF
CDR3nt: TGTGCCAGCAGCATCCCGGGACAGGGGGTGAACACTGAAGCTTTCTTT

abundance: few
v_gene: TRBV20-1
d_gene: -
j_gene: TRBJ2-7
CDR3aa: CSASQVSSYEQYF
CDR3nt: TGCAGTGCTTCCCAGGTATCCTCCTACGAGCAGTACTTC

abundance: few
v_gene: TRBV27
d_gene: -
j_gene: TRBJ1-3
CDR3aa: CASSPAGGPGNTIYF
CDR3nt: TGTGCCAGCAGTCCCGCTGGGGGGCCTGGAAACACCATATATTTT

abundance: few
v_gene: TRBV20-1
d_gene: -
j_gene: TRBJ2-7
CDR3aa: CSAIGLERSYEQYF
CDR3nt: TGCAGTGCTATAGGCCTGGAGCGCTCCTACGAGCAGTACTTC

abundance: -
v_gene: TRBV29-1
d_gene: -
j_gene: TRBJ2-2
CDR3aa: CSVAGLNSGELFF
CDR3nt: TGCAGCGTTGCGGGCCTGAACTCCGGGGAGCTGTTTTTT

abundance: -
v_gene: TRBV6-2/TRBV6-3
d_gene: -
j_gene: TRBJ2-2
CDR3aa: CASSYHGATNTGELFF
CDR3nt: TGTGCCAGCAGTTATCACGGGGCAACGAACACCGGGGAGCTGTTTTTT

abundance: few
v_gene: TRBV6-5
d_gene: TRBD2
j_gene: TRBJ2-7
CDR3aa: CASSQGLAGGNSYEQYF
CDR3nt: TGTGCCAGCAGTCAGGGACTAGCGGGAGGAAACTCCTACGAGCAGTACTTC

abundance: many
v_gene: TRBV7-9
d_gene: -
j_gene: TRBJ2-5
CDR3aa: CASSPLGGQETQYF
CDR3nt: TGTGCCAGCAGCCCGCTAGGGGGCCAAGAGACCCAGTACTTC

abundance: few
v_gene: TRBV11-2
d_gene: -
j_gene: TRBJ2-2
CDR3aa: CASIPNWWGGNTGELFF
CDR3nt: TGTGCCAGCATCCCAAATTGGTGGGGAGGGAACACCGGGGAGCTGTTTTTT

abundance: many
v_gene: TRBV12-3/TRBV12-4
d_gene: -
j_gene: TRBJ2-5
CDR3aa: CASSSPSVETQYF
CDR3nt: TGTGCCAGCAGTTCTCCTAGCGTAGAGACCCAGTACTTC

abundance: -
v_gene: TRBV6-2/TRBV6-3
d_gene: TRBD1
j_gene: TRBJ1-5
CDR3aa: CASSYSRTLDRVNQPQHF
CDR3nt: TGTGCCAGCAGTTACTCTCGAACCCTTGACAGGGTTAATCAGCCCCAGCATTTT

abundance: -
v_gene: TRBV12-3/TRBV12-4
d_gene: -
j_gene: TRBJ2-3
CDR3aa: CACSPAGRDTDTQYF
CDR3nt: TGTGCCTGCAGCCCCGCTGGGCGGGACACAGATACGCAGTATTTT